The clone carrying this T cell receptor beta chain was recorded once. Its antigen is undetermined. Germline assignment: CDR1 SGHDT and CDR2 YYEEEE. Trimming shortened V by 4 bases and J by 5 bases, and 12 bases separated the two germline ends. This CDR3 is built from 13 residues. This sample was included in a study of T cells in localized non-small cell lung cancer. Points from the study as a whole: Adjacent uninvolved lung had the highest clonality, suggesting focused antigen responses. Adjacent lung exhibited a median of around 60 among the 100 most abundant tumor clones.

Profiled with immunoSEQ multiplex PCR; TCRdb holds only in-frame clones, not every one. The sample lists about 74,000 clones; approximately 84% were seen once. V usage is TRBV5-6 and J usage is TRBJ1-1, with D unresolved. The sequences come from peripheral blood, collected before any cancer treatment. The clonotype was recovered from a female donor older than 55 with stage I lung adenocarcinoma. CDR3: CASSNLRGTEAFF. The CDR3 nucleotides are TGTGCCAGCAGCAACCTCCGGGGAACTGAAGCTTTCTTT. The full variable domain, with the rest looked up from reference TRBV5-6 and TRBJ1-1, is DAGVTQSPTHLIKTRGQQVTLRCSPKSGHDTVSWYQQALGQGPQFIFQYYEEEERQRGNFPDRFSGHQFPNYSSELNVNALLLGDSALYLCASSNLRGTEAFFGQGTRLTVV.